This is a list of T cell receptor beta chains from one sample in a study of cytomegalovirus exposure and HLA in healthy donors. Data came from immunoSEQ multiplex PCR; TCRdb stores just in-frame clones and leaves some out. The record lists 150,000 to 200,000 clones, of which the ten most abundant hold roughly 0.74%. The source material was PBMCs. The receptors here all came from a boy younger than 18 in good health and CMV-seronegative. Each CDR3 is given with its conserved first and last residue. D genes are given only for firm matches.

TRBJ1-2 TRBV9 15 TRBD1 CASSVQGAWICGYTF TGTGCCAGCAGCGTGCAGGGGGCATGGATCTGCGGCTACACCTTC
TRBJ1-1 TRBV6-5 13 - CASTPTLNTEAFF TGTGCCAGCACACCAACATTGAACACTGAAGCTTTCTTT
TRBJ2-3 TRBV18 16 - CASPPPFRGNTDTQYF TGTGCCAGCCCACCACCCTTCCGGGGGAACACAGATACGCAGTATTTT
TRBJ1-2 TRBV30 16 - CAWSSPGGGASYGYTF TGTGCCTGGAGTTCCCCCGGGGGGGGCGCGAGCTATGGCTACACCTTC
TRBJ2-6 TRBV7-9 15 - CASSLTEAGANVLTF TGTGCCAGCAGCCTGACAGAGGCTGGGGCCAACGTCCTGACTTTC
TRBJ1-6 TRBV19 15 - CASSPSGGVNSPLHF TGTGCCAGTAGTCCCAGCGGGGGCGTTAATTCACCCCTCCACTTT
TRBJ1-1 TRBV6-5 12 - CASSTANTEAFF TGTGCCAGCAGCACTGCAAACACTGAAGCTTTCTTT
TRBJ1-2 TRBV7-8 17 - CASSLARLTKASYGYTF TGTGCCAGCAGCTTAGCGCGACTTACGAAAGCTTCCTATGGCTACACCTTC
TRBJ2-2 TRBV6-4 16 - CASSETGNHLAGELFF TGTGCCAGCAGTGAAACAGGGAACCACCTCGCCGGGGAGCTGTTTTTT
TRBJ2-3 TRBV5-1 16 TRBD2 CASSQLRGGSTDTQYF TGCGCCAGCAGCCAACTCCGCGGGGGTAGCACAGATACGCAGTATTTT
TRBJ1-2 TRBV28 12 - CATQGIYYGYTF TGTGCTACCCAGGGGATTTACTATGGCTACACCTTC
TRBJ2-7 TRBV2 14 - CASRPGLGDYEQYF TGTGCCAGCAGGCCGGGACTGGGAGACTACGAGCAGTACTTC
TRBJ2-5 TRBV4-2 13 - CASTRGPQETQYF TGTGCCAGCACGCGGGGACCCCAAGAGACCCAGTACTTC
TRBJ2-7 TRBV5-6 13 - CASSRPGGYEQYF TGTGCCAGCAGCCGGCCTGGAGGCTACGAGCAGTACTTC
TRBJ1-2 TRBV6-6 15 TRBD1 CASSLDREANYGYTF TGTGCCAGCAGCCTGGACAGGGAGGCTAACTATGGCTACACCTTC
TRBJ2-1 TRBV2 15 TRBD2 CASRLLAGTYNEQFF TGTGCCAGCAGGCTACTAGCGGGGACTTACAATGAGCAGTTCTTC